The next 3 T cell receptor beta chains were all read from a single sample in a study of radiation and T cells in renal cell carcinoma. Method: immunoSEQ multiplex PCR; TCRdb's copy keeps in-frame clones and lacks some. The sample has 130,000 or so clones, around four fifths seen once. The sample's time point: baseline pretreatment blood. Treatment specified: 15 Gy SBRT to primary tumor, nephrectomy 4 weeks later. The input for sequencing was blood, taken from a patient whose treatment included radiotherapy and nephrectomy. These receptors originate from a woman in her 50s with renal cell carcinoma.

The chain uses TRBV2 and TRBJ2-7; tentative D call: TRBD1 (5 bases). The CDR3 extends over 15 amino acids. The germline gives CDR1 SNHLY, CDR2 FYNNEI. V lost 9 bases and J lost 7, with 25 bases in between. The CDR3 region is CASDHSFGQGIEQYF. The CDR3 coding sequence is TGTGCCAGTGACCACTCTTTCGGGCAGGGTATAGAGCAGTACTTC.

CDR3 DNA sequence: TGTGCCAGCAGCCCGAGGGTCCAGCGGGGACACAATGAGCAGTTCTTC. Residues: CASSPRVQRGHNEQFF. The chain joins TRBV9 to TRBJ2-1, with 7 bases fitting TRBD2. Trimming cost V 4 bases and J 5 bases; bases outside gene matches: 12. CDR3 length equals 16 residues. Germline CDR1 is SGDLS and CDR2 is YYNGEE.

The gene calls are TRBV7-2 and TRBJ1-5; TRBD1 matches 8 bases. The length of the CDR3 is 14 residues. CDR1 and CDR2 from the germline V gene are SGHTA and FQGNSA. The V segment lost 3 bases and the J segment 7 bases; nucleotides outside the gene matches: 5. Here the CDR3 reads CASSFGQGGQPQHF. For the CDR3, the DNA is TGTGCCAGCAGCTTTGGACAGGGCGGGCAGCCCCAGCATTTT.